This TCR beta chain was profiled in a study of PD-L1 blockade in urothelial cancer. This clone was found once. Using immunoSEQ multiplex PCR, the repertoire was profiled, and TCRdb retains in-frame clones only, with some absent. Of 45,000 to 55,000 clones in the sample, about 85% were seen once. Time point indicated: peripheral blood 6 weeks after treatment start. Trimming took 5 bases from V and 1 from J; bases not matched to a gene: 5. The CDR3 has 15 amino acids. Germline assignment: CDR1 SGHTS and CDR2 YDEGEE. The source of this sequence is a man aged 45 to 65 with urothelial cancer. Sequencing was performed on PBMCs, taken around atezolizumab (anti-PD-L1) treatment. The chain recombines TRBV5-8 with TRBJ2-2; 7 bases line up with TRBD1. DNA for the CDR3: TGTGCCAGCAGGCGTCGGGACAGGAACACCGGGGAGCTGTTTTTT. Its translation: CASRRRDRNTGELFF. Looking up the rest from reference TRBV5-8 and TRBJ2-2 gives the full variable domain: EAGVTQSPTHLIKTRGQQATLRCSPISGHTSVYWYQQALGLGLQFLLWYDEGEERNRGNFPPRFSGRQFPNYSSELNVNALELEDSALYLCASRRRDRNTGELFFGEGSRLTVL.